This T cell receptor (beta chain) is drawn from a study of T cells after yellow fever vaccination. The study, taken as a whole, reports: Some clonotypes were seen in both the CD4 and the CD8 compartments. These made up a small share and likely arose from convergent recombination.

With respect to this clonotype: The antigen remains undetermined.

Germline lookup yields CDR1 SGHAT and CDR2 FQNNGV. Trimming cost V 5 bases and J 5 bases, with 22 bases left between them. The CDR3 is made up of 17 amino acids. TCRdb itself ran the 5' RACE reads through MiXCR, one entry per CDR3 protein. This sample yields approximately 300,000 distinct CDR3 sequences, of which 6.5% to 8.5% are seen a single time; about a sixth belongs to the top ten. Sequencing was performed on PBMCs, taken about 49 days after the first yellow fever vaccination. This clonotype was sampled from a man aged 18 to 29 who received the YFV17D yellow fever vaccine. The chain uses TRBV11-2 and TRBJ2-1; the D is unclear. CDR3 nucleotide sequence: TGTGCCAGCAGCGTAAGTCACCCACCCTTCGGCCACAATGAGCAGTTCTTC. This codes for CASSVSHPPFGHNEQFF.